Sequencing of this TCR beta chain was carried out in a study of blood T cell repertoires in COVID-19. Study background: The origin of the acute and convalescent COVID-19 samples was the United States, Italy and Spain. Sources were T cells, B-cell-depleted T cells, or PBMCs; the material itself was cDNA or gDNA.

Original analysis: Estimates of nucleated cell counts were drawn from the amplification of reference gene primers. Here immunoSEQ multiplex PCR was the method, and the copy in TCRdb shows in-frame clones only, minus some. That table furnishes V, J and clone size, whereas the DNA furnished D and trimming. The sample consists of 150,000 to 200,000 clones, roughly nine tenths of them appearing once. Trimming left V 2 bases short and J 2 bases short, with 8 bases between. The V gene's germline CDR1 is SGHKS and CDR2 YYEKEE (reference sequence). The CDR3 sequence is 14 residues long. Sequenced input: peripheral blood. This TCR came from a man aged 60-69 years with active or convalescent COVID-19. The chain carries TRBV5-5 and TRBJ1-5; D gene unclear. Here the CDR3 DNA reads TGTGCCAGCAGCTTACCGGGAGGCAATCAGCCCCAGCATTTT. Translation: CASSLPGGNQPQHF.